The clone carrying this T cell receptor beta chain has only a few counts. With 0 bases removed from V and 0 bases from J, the gap between germline ends came to 8 bases. Looked up from germline, CDR1 is MGHRA and CDR2 is YSYEKL. The CDR3 is 16 amino acids. These data are taken from a study of CD8+CD57+ T cells in acquired aplastic anemia. Patients included in sequencing had previously demonstrated CD8+CD57+ cell expansion by flow cytometry. Investigators profiled TCR beta VDJ and CDR3 from genomic DNA template. Via MiXCR, TCRdb re-called the reads, giving one row per CDR3 protein. The repertoire holds about 120,000 distinct CDR3 sequences, with approximately 40% as singletons.

This TCR derives from a human donor with aplastic anemia. This chain uses TRBV4-1 with TRBJ1-4; D gene ambiguous. Specimen: sorted CD4+, CD8+, or CD8+CD57+ T cells (not recorded which) from PBMCs. The CDR3 region is CASSQEGRPTNEKLFF. DNA of the CDR3: TGCGCCAGCAGCCAAGAGGGCAGACCAACTAATGAAAAACTGTTTTTT.